These T cell receptor beta chains were read from a single sample in a study of T cell clusters in autoimmune cytopenias. From the multiplex PCR reads, TCRdb lists one entry per CDR3 protein and no DNA. Recorded here are around 7,200 distinct CDR3 sequences; the top ten clones represent more than 20%. The sample was also reused in another study, on T cell repertoires in aging, cancer and after chemotherapy.

The sample comprised peripheral blood. These receptors originate from a human donor in good health. The CDR3 runs from the conserved cysteine through the conserved F or W. The order of the fields is V gene, J gene, clone size, CDR3 protein. Part of the rows lack a size; the others show once, few, many or a class for expanded clones.

TRBV10-3	TRBJ1-5	-	CAISERGSGRADYSNQPQHF
TRBV5-4	TRBJ2-7	-	CASSWSSGSHEQYF
TRBV15	TRBJ2-1	-	CATSGRGGLGDNEQFF
TRBV19	TRBJ2-3	medium-sized	CASSTGTGGTSSTDTQYF
TRBV7-6	TRBJ2-5	-	CASSSWGEETQYF
TRBV5-4	TRBJ2-3	-	CASSLESHPTDTQYF
TRBV29-1	TRBJ2-2	medium-sized	CSVQTGANTGELFF
TRBV10-3	TRBJ2-1	-	CAISESIAGRETQYF
TRBV29-1	TRBJ1-1	medium-sized	CSVFGQGGTEAFF
TRBV6-1	TRBJ2-2	-	CASSTWGTADPSENTGELFF
TRBV6-1	TRBJ2-7	-	CASSVAGAPLEQYF
TRBV5-6	TRBJ2-7	-	CASSLLAGSEQYF
TRBV12-3/TRBV12-4	TRBJ2-2	-	CASRRTESGGELFF
TRBV6-1	TRBJ2-3	-	CASRIQTSTDTQYF
TRBV19	TRBJ1-5	-	CASSTIPGSTSRGQHF
TRBV7-9	TRBJ2-2	-	CASSTQGATNTGELFF
TRBV15	TRBJ1-1	-	CATSGTGPPEAFF
TRBV27	TRBJ2-1	-	CASSFGGDYNEQFF
TRBV27	TRBJ2-5	-	CASSTAKRGGGETQYF
TRBV6-6	TRBJ1-5	-	CASSDGVRNQPQHF
TRBV18	TRBJ2-1	-	CASEAYNEQFF
TRBV6-1	TRBJ2-3	-	CASSESLGLGTDTQYF
TRBV6-6	TRBJ2-5	-	CASSYSVLAGERETQYF
TRBV11-2	TRBJ1-3	-	CASSFEPGIENTIYF
TRBV7-9	TRBJ2-1	medium-sized	CASSLVSPIEQFF
TRBV19	TRBJ1-6	medium-sized	CASSPGGQSSPLHF
TRBV19	TRBJ2-5	medium-sized	CASSALRQGQETQYF
TRBV12-3/TRBV12-4	TRBJ1-2	-	CASSLRTGIDGYTF
TRBV6-5	TRBJ2-2	-	CASRIGGEGDGELFF
TRBV27	TRBJ2-2	medium-sized	CASSQTGELFF
TRBV15	TRBJ1-4	-	CATSRGAVGGRAEKLFF
TRBV6-2/TRBV6-3	TRBJ2-3	medium-sized	CASRTSGGFSTDTQYF
TRBV19	TRBJ1-4	-	CASIHRDDAILTIYREKLFF
TRBV6-5	TRBJ1-6	-	CASSYSGVYNSPLHF
TRBV6-1	TRBJ1-1	-	CASSEASGTGYTEAFF
TRBV19	TRBJ1-5	-	CASRMRGRGWVPQHF
TRBV30	TRBJ1-1	-	CAWSNTVLGLEAFF
TRBV6-6	TRBJ1-1	-	CASSYSRGGDTEAFF
TRBV6-5	TRBJ1-3	medium-sized	CASSLQASSGNTIYF
TRBV19	TRBJ2-7	medium-sized	CASSIGGQAAYEQYF
TRBV6-5	TRBJ1-4	-	CASSYGSEGRGEKLFF
TRBV19	TRBJ2-1	medium-sized	CASSIELAGGLLELFKNEQFF
TRBV19	TRBJ1-5	-	CASRNSNQPQHF